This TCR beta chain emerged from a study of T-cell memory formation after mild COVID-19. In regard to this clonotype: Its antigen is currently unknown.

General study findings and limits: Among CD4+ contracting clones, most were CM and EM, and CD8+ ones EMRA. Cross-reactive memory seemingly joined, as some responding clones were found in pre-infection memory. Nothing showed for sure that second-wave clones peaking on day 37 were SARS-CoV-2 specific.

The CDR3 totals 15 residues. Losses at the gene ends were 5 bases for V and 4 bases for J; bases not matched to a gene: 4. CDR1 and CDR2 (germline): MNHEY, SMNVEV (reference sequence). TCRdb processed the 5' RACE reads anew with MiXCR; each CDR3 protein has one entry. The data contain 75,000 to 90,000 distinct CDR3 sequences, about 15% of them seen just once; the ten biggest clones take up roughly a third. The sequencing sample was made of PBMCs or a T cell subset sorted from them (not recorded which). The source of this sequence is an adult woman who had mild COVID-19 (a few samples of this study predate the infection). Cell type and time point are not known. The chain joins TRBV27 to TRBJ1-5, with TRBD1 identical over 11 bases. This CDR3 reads CASSGQGARNQPQHF. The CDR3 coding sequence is TGTGCCAGCAGTGGACAGGGGGCGAGGAATCAGCCCCAGCATTTT.